The subject of this entry is one TCR beta chain. Which antigen it targets is not known. No base quality values were provided; no much bigger clone lies one nucleotide off. A second Seattle source provided samples from volunteer blood donors who had recovered from COVID-19. Each collaborating institution followed its own protocols to collect whole blood in K2EDTA tubes. For TCRbeta analysis, collaborators shipped samples in one of three forms: frozen whole blood, isolated PBMCs, or DNA extracted from either of those sample types. These data come from a study of blood T cell repertoires in COVID-19 (dated by TCRdb to 2018 to 2020). At the level of the whole study: The collaborator samples originated in the United States, Italy and Spain and spanned the acute and convalescent phases of COVID-19. The prospective study material was composed of cDNA or gDNA derived from T cells, B-cell-depleted T cells, or PBMCs. Deeply sampled blood TCRbeta repertoires from subjects exposed to, actively infected with, or recovered from COVID-19 were included in the dataset. The repertoires were released in a freely available public database intended as a resource for research on the immune response to SARS-CoV-2. The samples were drawn from the first 160 participants of the ongoing ImmuneRACE study and from more than 1,000 subjects provided by 6 global collaborators. The sample metadata nearly always contained a de-identified subject ID, COVID-19 status, age in years and sex. Where HLA class I and class II types were available, the types were taken from metadata supplied by the sample provider, not from assay-based typing.

Paper-wide results and their limitations: The amount of clinical and demographic metadata varied by source and participant and was provided uncurated.

The immunoSEQ Assay, a bias-controlled multiplex PCR, was used to amplify TCRbeta CDR3 regions from genomic DNA. As for the original processing: The number of nucleated cells in each sample was estimated by amplification of reference gene primers within the assay. Sequence reads were collapsed and filtered to measure the absolute abundance of every unique TCRbeta CDR3 rearrangement. For each sample, productive Simpson clonality was calculated as the square root of Simpson's diversity index across productive rearrangements. Here the immuneACCESS table is served through TCRdb, limited to in-frame sequences with V and J called. Missing clones are a known gap in these copies; in checked studies unresolved V genes cover under half, and the rest lacks a known reason. The DNA was the basis for D and trimming; V, J and clone size are from that table. The sample table shows 250,000 or so clones, and about 89% are seen once. Jointly, the top ten make up approximately 0.85% of the sample.

Ends trimmed: V by 5 bases, J by 7 bases; bases unmatched to a gene: 7. The CDR3 numbers 14 residues from cysteine through phenylalanine. CDR3 DNA is the only sequence kept; it has 42 bases, read in frame from the first base. The germline V gene sets CDR1 to SGHTA and CDR2 to FQGNSA. The source is a woman aged 40 to 49 who had recovered from COVID-19. Recombination joined TRBV7-2 with TRBJ2-1, and 8 junctional nucleotides match TRBD2. The sample comprised peripheral blood. The base sequence is TGTGCCAGCAGCCCCGGGACTAGGGGAAATGAGCAGTTCTTC. Protein translation: CASSPGTRGNEQFF.